A single sample gave rise to the 18 T cell receptor beta chains below, sequenced in a study of T cells in Graves' hyperthyroidism and ophthalmopathy. Amplified TCR beta CDR3 regions derived from RNA transcripts. Researchers ran a first-round RT-PCR on the TCR CDR3 using the HTBI primer set. Each CDR3 protein gets one entry after TCRdb re-called the multiplex PCR reads with MiXCR. Among fewer than 300,000 distinct CDR3 sequences listed, approximately 14% were seen once. Material for sequencing was blood. These receptor sequences come from a woman aged 45-65 years with Graves' hyperthyroidism that later progressed to Graves' ophthalmopathy.

The sample holds many counts of this clonotype. V is TRBV20-1 and J is TRBJ2-7; D not resolved. The germline gives CDR1 DFQATT, CDR2 SNEGSKA (reference sequence). The CDR3 length is 15 residues. The ends were cut back, 0 bases at V and 0 bases at J, with 12 bases in the middle. The CDR3 DNA reads TGCAGTGCTAGAGATGCTGGGTTGGGCTCCTACGAGCAGTACTTC. This codes for CSARDAGLGSYEQYF.

This clonotype was recorded many times. This rearrangement joins TRBV20-1 to TRBJ2-3; D is possibly TRBD2 (6 bases). Germline CDR1 and CDR2: DFQATT and SNEGSKA (reference sequence). CDR3 length: 11 amino acids. The V and J ends lost 7 bases and 9 bases respectively, with 14 bases between them. The CDR3 region has the DNA TGCAGTGTTCCCCGGGGGATAACGCAGTATTTT. It translates to CSVPRGITQYF.

The table lists this clonotype with many counts. This sequence joins TRBV30 and TRBJ1-5; D might be TRBD1 (6 bases). Trimming pared 3 bases from V and 5 bases from J, leaving 17 bases between. Germline V gene lookup returns CDR1 GTSNPN and CDR2 SVGIG (reference sequence). The CDR3 sequence is 15 residues long. The CDR3 spells CAWSPGHPSDQPQHF. CDR3 DNA sequence: TGTGCCTGGAGCCCGGGACACCCGTCGGATCAGCCCCAGCATTTT.

This clonotype was recorded at least ten times. This chain links TRBV5-1 with TRBJ2-7; D gene uncertain. CDR1 and CDR2 (germline): SGHRS, YFSETQ. The ends were cut back, 3 bases at V and 6 bases at J, with 19 bases in the middle. CDR3 length: 15 residues. CDR3 sequence (DNA): TGCGCCAGCAGCTCCCCGGACGGGCTTGTTCGCGAGCAGTACTTC. Residues: CASSSPDGLVREQYF.

This clonotype was recorded at least ten times. The gene calls are TRBV6-1 and TRBJ1-1, with D unclear. Trimming removed 5 bases from V and 10 bases from J, with 20 bases in between. Germline V gene sequence: CDR1 MNHNS, CDR2 SASEGT. This CDR3 has 14 residues. The CDR3 protein is CASSHGVGESVAFF. The CDR3 coding sequence is TGTGCCAGCAGTCATGGCGTTGGAGAGTCCGTAGCTTTCTTT.

This clonotype was seen at least ten times. V gene TRBV6-2 or TRBV6-3 combines with J gene TRBJ2-6; D is possibly TRBD1 (6 bases). V shed 6 bases and J shed 5 bases, with 20 bases lying between them. The CDR3 is 17 amino acids. Germline values: CDR1 MNHEY, CDR2 SVGEGT. CDR3 region: CASSPGHPNSRANVLTF. The CDR3 nucleotides are TGTGCCAGCAGCCCGGGACACCCGAACTCGAGGGCCAACGTCCTGACTTTC.

In its sample, this clonotype was seen many times. The chain carries TRBV3-1 and TRBJ1-1; D is unresolved. CDR3 length: 9 amino acids. Trimming removed 4 bases from V and 8 bases from J, with 2 bases in between. CDR1 LGHDT and CDR2 YNNKEL come from the germline V gene (reference sequence). Written as DNA, the CDR3 is TGTGCCAGCAGCCCCGAAGCTTTCTTT. This codes for CASSPEAFF.

This clonotype was counted at least ten times. The gene calls are TRBV18 and TRBJ2-7; TRBD2 is a possible D gene (7 bases). The CDR3 length is 16 residues. The germline CDR1 and CDR2 sequences are KGHSH and LQKENI. Trimming left V 1 base short and J 6 bases short, with 19 bases between. As DNA, the CDR3 is TGTGCCAGCTCACCACGTCGGGGGGCAGGGTTCCGCGAGCAGTACTTC. Translating gives CASSPRRGAGFREQYF.

This chain joins TRBV11-3 and TRBJ2-3; D possibly matches TRBD1 or TRBD2 (5 bases each). Trimming took 5 bases from V and 5 from J, leaving 14 bases between them. The CDR3 length is 14 residues. Per germline, CDR1 SGHNT and CDR2 YENEEA. The CDR3 nucleotides read TGTGCCAGCAGCCCCGGGGCGGGCGTAGATACGCAGTATTTT. It is translated as CASSPGAGVDTQYF.

This clonotype was seen many times. V is TRBV28 and J is TRBJ2-7; 8 positions agree with TRBD1. CDR1 and CDR2 (germline): MDHEN, SYDVKM. The CDR3 runs 15 residues. The trim removed 2 bases at V and 1 base at J, leaving 4 bases unmatched. The CDR3 spells CASSLDNRGSYEQYF. Written as DNA, the CDR3 is TGTGCCAGCAGTTTAGATAACAGGGGGTCCTACGAGCAGTACTTC.

This clonotype was seen repeatedly, ten times or more. The V gene is TRBV3-1, the J gene TRBJ2-2; possibly TRBD1 or TRBD2 for D (6 bases each). V lost 5 bases and J 6 bases, leaving 10 bases between the germline ends. Germline V gene data show CDR1 as LGHDT and CDR2 as YNNKEL (reference sequence). The CDR3 sequence is 13 residues long. The DNA of the CDR3 is TGTGCCAGCAGCAGAAGGGGGGCCGGGGAGCTGTTTTTT. It yields the protein CASSRRGAGELFF.

This clonotype occurred many times. The rearrangement links TRBV28 to TRBJ1-1; TRBD1 is a possible D gene (5 bases). The CDR3 consists of 16 residues. V lost 2 bases, J lost 5 bases, and 18 bases lay in between. Germline CDR1 reads MDHEN; CDR2 reads SYDVKM. The CDR3 region is CASSLPFETVITEAFF. The CDR3 nucleotides read TGTGCCAGCAGTTTACCGTTCGAGACAGTAATTACTGAAGCTTTCTTT.

This clonotype was recorded many times. This chain links TRBV20-1 with TRBJ2-1; maybe TRBD2 (5 bases). Germline CDR1 reads DFQATT; CDR2 reads SNEGSKA (reference sequence). V lost 2 bases and J lost 0, with 11 bases in between. The CDR3 consists of 15 residues. DNA of the CDR3: TGCAGTGCTAGACGGCGGGCAAGCTCCTACAATGAGCAGTTCTTC. Encoded protein: CSARRRASSYNEQFF.

This clonotype was counted many times. The rearrangement links TRBV20-1 to TRBJ2-1, with TRBD2 identical over 11 bases. Per germline, CDR1 DFQATT and CDR2 SNEGSKA (reference sequence). The ends lost 7 bases at V and 8 bases at J; junction bases unmatched: 13. The CDR3 length is 15 residues. CDR3 DNA sequence: TGCAGTGGGCAGGAGAGGGCTAGCGGGAGGTATGAGCAGTTCTTC. Translating it yields CSGQERASGRYEQFF.

The chain carries TRBV7-9 and TRBJ2-5, with 8 bases lining up with TRBD2. Germline lookup yields CDR1 SEHNR and CDR2 FQNEAQ (reference sequence). The length of the CDR3 is 17 residues. V was pared by 5 bases and J by 1 base, with 12 bases of the junction left unmatched. CDR3 nucleotides: TGTGCCAGCAGCCTGGGGGGAGCGGGAGTTTCCCAAGAGACCCAGTACTTC. Its protein product is CASSLGGAGVSQETQYF.

Worth noting for this clonotype: A much larger clone sits a single nucleotide away, making a read error possible. The V call is TRBV29-1, the J call TRBJ1-2; unclear D gene. Germline CDR1 and CDR2: SQVTM and ANQGSEA. The CDR3 totals 12 residues. The CDR3 bases are TGCAGCGTTGGTTCCGGGGTAATTGGCTGCACCTTC. It translates to CSVGSGVIGCTF.

In this sample, this clonotype turned up a few times. The chain has TRBV6-5 and TRBJ1-1; no clear D. The germline V gene encodes CDR1 MNHEY and CDR2 SVGAGI. Trimming took off 0 bases at V and 2 bases at J, with 7 bases between the two ends. The CDR3 contains 14 residues. The CDR3 sequence: CASSYSMGNTEAFF. In DNA, the CDR3 is TGTGCCAGCAGTTACTCGATGGGCAACACTGAAGCTTTCTTT.

At least ten counts were recorded for this clonotype. This sequence joins TRBV29-1 and TRBJ1-4; perhaps TRBD1 as D (6 bases). Germline V gene lookup returns CDR1 SQVTM and CDR2 ANQGSEA. V was trimmed by 6 bases and J by 2 bases, leaving 13 bases between them. The CDR3 sequence is 14 residues long. The CDR3 region is CSVDTGMTNEKLFF. The CDR3 nucleotides are TGCAGCGTCGATACAGGGATGACTAATGAAAAACTGTTTTTT. The full variable domain, completed using reference TRBV29-1 and TRBJ1-4, is SAVISQKPSRDICQRGTSLTIQCQVDSQVTMMFWYRQQPGQSLTLIATANQGSEATYESGFVIDKFPISRPNLTFSTLTVSNMSPEDSSIYLCSVDTGMTNEKLFFGSGTQLSVL.